This TCR beta chain was retrieved from a study of cytomegalovirus exposure and HLA in healthy donors. The PCR ran on 60 Vbeta and 13 Jbeta primers. Data came from immunoSEQ multiplex PCR; TCRdb stores just in-frame clones and leaves some out. This table holds around 190,000 clones, around 77% found once. This clone was counted a few times. This CDR3 comprises 15 residues. V shed 0 bases and J 0 bases; nucleotides not matched to a gene: 2. Germline CDR1 is SGDLS and CDR2 is YYNGEE. The chain recombines TRBV9 with TRBJ1-1; 7 nucleotides match TRBD1. This clonotype was obtained from a woman in her 30s in good health and CMV-seronegative. Source material: PBMCs. CDR3 region: CASSVGQGMNTEAFF. CDR3 bases: TGTGCCAGCAGCGTAGGACAGGGTATGAACACTGAAGCTTTCTTT.